Reported below is one TCR beta chain. One end of the junction varies from germline; a read error may be responsible. This sample was taken from a study of type 1 regulatory T cells. Study information: T-allo10 is an in vitro-generated, Tr1-enriched CD4 T cell product specific for alloantigen.

Germline CDR1 and CDR2: SGHNT and YYREEE (reference sequence). The CDR3 contains 14 residues. Via MiXCR, TCRdb re-called the reads, giving one row per CDR3 protein. The data show 80,000 to 100,000 distinct CDR3 sequences, with less than 40% seen just once and around 2.3% held by the top ten. This TCR was sampled from a human donor in good health. The rearrangement uses TRBV5-4 and TRBJ2-7, with 10 nucleotides matching TRBD1. Sequencing was carried out using CD4+ T cells, either the whole sample or a sorted fraction (not recorded which). CDR3 region: CASSLRQGAYKQYF. The CDR3 nucleotides are TGTGCCAGCAGCTTAAGACAGGGGGCCTACAAGCAGTACTTC.